This T cell receptor (beta chain) was identified in a study of blood T cells in healthy people across ages. It was with a sample-barcoded 5' primer and a J-beta primer mix that a second PCR of roughly 7 to 12 cycles was run. Samples each returned at least 3 million CDR3-containing paired-end reads. Each CDR3 protein is one row after TCRdb ran MiXCR on the 5' RACE reads. This sample has hundreds of thousands of distinct CDR3 sequences, with less than 45% found just once. Healthy Russian Caucasian donors spanned ages about 6 to 100 years. Every donor contributed about 10 milliliters of peripheral blood by blood draw. The junction had 6 bases not matched to a gene; V was cut back by 7 bases and J by 3 bases. The CDR3 totals 14 residues. In germline, CDR1 is SQVTM, CDR2 ANQGSEA. Findings and caveats of the study: Per million T cells, TCR beta diversity dropped roughly linearly as age increased.

Concerning this clonotype: Its antigen is unidentified.

The TCR comes from a man older than 75 in good health. The V gene is TRBV29-1, the J gene TRBJ1-5; 10 bases match TRBD1. Sequences were obtained from blood. The CDR3 DNA follows: TGCAGCGCCTCGGGACAGGGGTCCAATCAGCCCCAGCATTTT. Translating gives CSASGQGSNQPQHF. The variable domain in full, completed from reference TRBV29-1 and TRBJ1-5, reads SAVISQKPSRDICQRGTSLTIQCQVDSQVTMMFWYRQQPGQSLTLIATANQGSEATYESGFVIDKFPISRPNLTFSTLTVSNMSPEDSSIYLCSASGQGSNQPQHFGDGTRLSIL.